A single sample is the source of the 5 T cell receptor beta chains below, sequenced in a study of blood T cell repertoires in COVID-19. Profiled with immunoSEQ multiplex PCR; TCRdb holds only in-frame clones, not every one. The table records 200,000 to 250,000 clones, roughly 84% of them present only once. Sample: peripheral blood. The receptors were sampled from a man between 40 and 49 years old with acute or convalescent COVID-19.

This chain's CDR3 is CASSLYPDSGGAGADTQYF. The CDR3 DNA follows: TGTGCCAGCAGCCTGTACCCCGATAGCGGGGGGGCCGGTGCGGATACGCAGTATTTT. This chain connects TRBV7-9 to TRBJ2-3; 11 bases map to TRBD2. Trimming cost V 5 bases and J 6 bases; bases outside gene matches: 19. CDR1 is SEHNR, CDR2 FQNEAQ, per germline (reference sequence). The CDR3 contains 19 residues. The complete variable domain, with remaining parts taken from reference TRBV7-9 and TRBJ2-3, reads DTGVSQNPRHKITKRGQNVTFRCDPISEHNRLYWYRQTLGQGPEFLTYFQNEAQLEKSRLLSDRFSAERPKGSFSTLEIQRTEQGDSAMYLCASSLYPDSGGAGADTQYFGPGTRLTVL.

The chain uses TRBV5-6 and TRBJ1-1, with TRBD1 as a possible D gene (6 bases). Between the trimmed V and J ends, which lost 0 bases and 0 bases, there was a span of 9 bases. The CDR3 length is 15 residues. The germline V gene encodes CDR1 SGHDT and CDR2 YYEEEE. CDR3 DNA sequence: TGTGCCAGCAGCTTGGTAGGACAGCTGAACACTGAAGCTTTCTTT. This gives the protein CASSLVGQLNTEAFF.

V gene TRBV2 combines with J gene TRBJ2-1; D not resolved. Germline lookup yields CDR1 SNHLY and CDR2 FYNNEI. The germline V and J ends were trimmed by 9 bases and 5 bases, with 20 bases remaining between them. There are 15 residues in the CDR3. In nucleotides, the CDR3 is TGTGCCAGTTCACCGGTGTCACCCCTAAACAATGAGCAGTTCTTC. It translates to CASSPVSPLNNEQFF.

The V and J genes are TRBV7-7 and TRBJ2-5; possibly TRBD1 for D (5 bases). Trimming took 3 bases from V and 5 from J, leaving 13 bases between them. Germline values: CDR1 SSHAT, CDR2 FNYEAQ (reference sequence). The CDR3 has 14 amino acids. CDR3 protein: CASSLDNVGETQYF. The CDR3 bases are TGTGCCAGCAGCTTGGACAACGTGGGGGAGACCCAGTACTTC.

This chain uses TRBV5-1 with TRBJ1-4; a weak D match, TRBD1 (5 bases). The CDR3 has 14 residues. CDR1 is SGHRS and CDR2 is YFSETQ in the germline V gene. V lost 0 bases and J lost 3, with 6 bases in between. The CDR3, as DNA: TGCGCCAGCAGCTTGGGACAGCCTAATGAAAAACTGTTTTTT. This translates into CASSLGQPNEKLFF.